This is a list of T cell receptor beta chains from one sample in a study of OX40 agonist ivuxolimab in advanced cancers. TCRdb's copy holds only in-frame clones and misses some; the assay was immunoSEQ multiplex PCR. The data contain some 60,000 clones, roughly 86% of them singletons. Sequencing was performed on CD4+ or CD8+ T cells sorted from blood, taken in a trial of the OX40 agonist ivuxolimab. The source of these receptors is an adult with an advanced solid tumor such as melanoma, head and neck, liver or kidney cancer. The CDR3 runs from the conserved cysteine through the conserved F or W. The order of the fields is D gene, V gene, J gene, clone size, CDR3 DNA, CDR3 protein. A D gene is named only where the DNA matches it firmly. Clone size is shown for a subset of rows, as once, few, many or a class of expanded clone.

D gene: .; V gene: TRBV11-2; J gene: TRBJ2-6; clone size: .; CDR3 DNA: TGTGCCAGCAGCTTACGGGGAAGTGGGTCTGGGGCCAACGTCCTGACTTTC; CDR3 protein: CASSLRGSGSGANVLTF
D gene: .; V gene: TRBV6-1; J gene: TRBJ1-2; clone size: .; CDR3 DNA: TGTGCCAGCAGTGCGACAGGTTATGGCTACACCTTC; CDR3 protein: CASSATGYGYTF
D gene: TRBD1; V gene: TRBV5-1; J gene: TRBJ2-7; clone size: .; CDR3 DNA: TGCGCCAGCAGCTACGGGACAGCAGCACTCGAGCAGTACTTC; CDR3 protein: CASSYGTAALEQYF
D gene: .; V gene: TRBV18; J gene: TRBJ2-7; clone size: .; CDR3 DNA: TGTGCCAGCTCAGGGGGCATTGGCGACGAGCAGTACTTC; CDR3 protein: CASSGGIGDEQYF
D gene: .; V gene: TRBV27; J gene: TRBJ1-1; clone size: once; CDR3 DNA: TGTGCCAGCAGTCCCCGACAGTACACTGAAGCTTTCTTT; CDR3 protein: CASSPRQYTEAFF
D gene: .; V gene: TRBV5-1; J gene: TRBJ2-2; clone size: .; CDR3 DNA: TGCGCCAGCAGGTTACAGGGAAGCACCGGGGAGCTGTTTTTT; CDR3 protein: CASRLQGSTGELFF
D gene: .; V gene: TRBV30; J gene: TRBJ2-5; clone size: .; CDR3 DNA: TGTGCCTGGCTGGCGGGACGTGAGACCCAGTACTTC; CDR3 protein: CAWLAGRETQYF
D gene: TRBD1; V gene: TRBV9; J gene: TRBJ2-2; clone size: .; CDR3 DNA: TGTGCCAGCAGCGTAGGGACAGGGATAAGGGCCGGGGAGCTGTTTTTT; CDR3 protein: CASSVGTGIRAGELFF
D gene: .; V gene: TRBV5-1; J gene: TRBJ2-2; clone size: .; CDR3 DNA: TGCGCCAGCAGCCTAGTCGTTGGGGGCAAGGACACCGGGGAGCTGTTTTTT; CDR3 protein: CASSLVVGGKDTGELFF
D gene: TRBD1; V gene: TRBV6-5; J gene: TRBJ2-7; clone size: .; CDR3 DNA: TGTGCCAGCAGTCAGACAGGGGGCTACTACGAGCAGTACTTC; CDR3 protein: CASSQTGGYYEQYF
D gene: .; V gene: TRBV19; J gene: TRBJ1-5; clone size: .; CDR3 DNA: TGTGCCAGCAGTCCCCTATGGTCTAGCAATCAGCCCCAGCATTTT; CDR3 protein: CASSPLWSSNQPQHF
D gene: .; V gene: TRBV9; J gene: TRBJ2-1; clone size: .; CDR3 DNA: TGTGCCAGCAGCTCCGGGGCGGAAAGCTCCTACAATGAGCAGTTCTTC; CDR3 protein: CASSSGAESSYNEQFF
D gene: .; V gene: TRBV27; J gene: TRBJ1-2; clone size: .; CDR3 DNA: TGTGCCAGCGGAAATAACCTGGGAGAACGGGGCTACACCTTC; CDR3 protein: CASGNNLGERGYTF
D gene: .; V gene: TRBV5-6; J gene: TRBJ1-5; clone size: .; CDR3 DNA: TGTGCCAGCAGTGCTGACGGTGGCAATCAGCCCCAGCATTTT; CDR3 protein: CASSADGGNQPQHF
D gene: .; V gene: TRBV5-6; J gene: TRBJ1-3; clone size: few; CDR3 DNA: TGTGCCAGCAGCCGGGGACGGTTCTCTGGAAACACCATATATTTT; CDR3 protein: CASSRGRFSGNTIYF
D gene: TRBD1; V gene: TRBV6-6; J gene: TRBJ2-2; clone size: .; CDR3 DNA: TGTGCCAGCAGTTTCCCCGGGACAGACACCGGGGAGCTGTTTTTT; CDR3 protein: CASSFPGTDTGELFF
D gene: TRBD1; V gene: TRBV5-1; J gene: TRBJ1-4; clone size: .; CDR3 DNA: TGCGCCAGCAGCTTGGGACAGGGTCGGGAAGGTCTGTTTTTT; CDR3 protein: CASSLGQGREGLFF
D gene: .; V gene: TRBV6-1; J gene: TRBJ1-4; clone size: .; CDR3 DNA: TGTGCCAGCAGGACCGTTGAAAAACTGTTTTTT; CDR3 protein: CASRTVEKLFF
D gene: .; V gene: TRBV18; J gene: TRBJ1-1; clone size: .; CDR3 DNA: TGTGCCAGCTCACTGGGGGGGGCAGCCATGAACACTGAAGCTTTCTTT; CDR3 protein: CASSLGGAAMNTEAFF
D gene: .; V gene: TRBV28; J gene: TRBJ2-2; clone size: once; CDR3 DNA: TGTGCCAGCGGGCGCCCCGACACCGGGGAGCTGTTTTTT; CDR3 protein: CASGRPDTGELFF
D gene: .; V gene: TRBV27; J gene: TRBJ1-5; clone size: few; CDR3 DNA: TGTGCCAGCAGTCCATGGGGGGGTAGCAATCAGCCCCAGCATTTT; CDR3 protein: CASSPWGGSNQPQHF
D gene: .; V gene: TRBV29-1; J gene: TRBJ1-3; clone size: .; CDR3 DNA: TGCAGCGTTAGCCACGGGGGAACTGGAAACACCATATATTTT; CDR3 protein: CSVSHGGTGNTIYF
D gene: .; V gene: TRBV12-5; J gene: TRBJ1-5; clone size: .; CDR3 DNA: TGTGCTAGTGGTTTAAGAGGATATAGCAATCAGCCCCAGCATTTT; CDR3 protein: CASGLRGYSNQPQHF
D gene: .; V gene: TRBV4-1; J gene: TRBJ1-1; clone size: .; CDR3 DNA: TGCGCCAGCAGCCTCCCCAAGCGGGGATTGGGCACTGAAGCTTTCTTT; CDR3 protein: CASSLPKRGLGTEAFF
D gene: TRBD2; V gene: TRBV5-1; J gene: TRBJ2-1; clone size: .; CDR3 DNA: TGCGCCAGCAGCTTGCTGGGACTAGAAAATGAGCAGTTCTTC; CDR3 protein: CASSLLGLENEQFF
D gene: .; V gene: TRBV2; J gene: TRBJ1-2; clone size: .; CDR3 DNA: TGTGCCAGCAGTGAAGCGGCAGGGTCCTTCTATGGCTACACCTTC; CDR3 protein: CASSEAAGSFYGYTF
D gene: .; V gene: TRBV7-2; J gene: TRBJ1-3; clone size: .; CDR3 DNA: TGTGCCAGCAGCTTAGACTCAGGGAGGGGGGGGAACACCATATATTTT; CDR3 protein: CASSLDSGRGGNTIYF
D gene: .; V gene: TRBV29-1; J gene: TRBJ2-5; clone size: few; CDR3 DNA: TGCAGCGTTGTAGCGACAGGAGGGGAGACCCAGTACTTC; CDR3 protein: CSVVATGGETQYF
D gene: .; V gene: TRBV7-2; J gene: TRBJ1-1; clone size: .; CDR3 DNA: TGTGCCAGCAGCTCCCTTCGCGGGGGAACTGAAGCTTTCTTT; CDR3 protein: CASSSLRGGTEAFF
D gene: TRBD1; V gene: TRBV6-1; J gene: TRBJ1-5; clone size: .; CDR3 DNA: TGTGCCGCACGACAGGGGGATAATCAGCCCCAGCATTTT; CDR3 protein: CAARQGDNQPQHF
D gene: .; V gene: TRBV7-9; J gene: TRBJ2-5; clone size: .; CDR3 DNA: TGTGCCAGCAGCGTCGGGGGCGAAGAGACCCAGTACTTC; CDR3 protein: CASSVGGEETQYF
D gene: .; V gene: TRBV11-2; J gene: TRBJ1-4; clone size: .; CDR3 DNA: TGTGCCAGCAGCTTATCCCCAGCGAGTAATGAAAAACTGTTTTTT; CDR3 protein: CASSLSPASNEKLFF
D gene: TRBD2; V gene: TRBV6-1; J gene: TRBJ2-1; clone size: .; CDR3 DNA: TGTGCCAGCAGTGACCTAACGGCGAGGCGGGGGGGCTATGAGCAGTTCTTC; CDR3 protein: CASSDLTARRGGYEQFF
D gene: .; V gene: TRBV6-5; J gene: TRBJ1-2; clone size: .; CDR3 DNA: TGTGCCAGCAGTTCGGGAAGCAACTATGGCTACACCTTC; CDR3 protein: CASSSGSNYGYTF
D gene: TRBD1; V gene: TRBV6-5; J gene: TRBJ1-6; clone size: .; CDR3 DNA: TGTGCCAGCAGTCTCCAGACAGGGACGGAGTTACCCCTCCACTTT; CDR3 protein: CASSLQTGTELPLHF
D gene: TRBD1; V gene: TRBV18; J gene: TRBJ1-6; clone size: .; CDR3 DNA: TGTGCCAGCTCAAAAGAACAGGGGGACTTTTCACCCCTCCACTTT; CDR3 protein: CASSKEQGDFSPLHF
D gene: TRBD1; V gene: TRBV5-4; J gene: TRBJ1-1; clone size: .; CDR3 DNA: TGTGCCAGCAGCTTGGGGGGGACAGGGGTTTCTGAAGCTTTCTTT; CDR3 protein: CASSLGGTGVSEAFF
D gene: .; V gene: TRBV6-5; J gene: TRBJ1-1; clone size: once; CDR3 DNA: TGTGCCAGTATGCGGGAGGAAGCTTTCTTT; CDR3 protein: CASMREEAFF
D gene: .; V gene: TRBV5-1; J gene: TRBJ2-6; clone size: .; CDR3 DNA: TGCGCCAGCAGCTTAGCGGAGTCTGGGGCCAACGTCCTGACTTTC; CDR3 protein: CASSLAESGANVLTF
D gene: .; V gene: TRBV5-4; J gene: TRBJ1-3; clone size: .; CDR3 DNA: TGTGCCAGCAGCTTGGGGGATCTGTCTGGAAACACCATATATTTT; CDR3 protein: CASSLGDLSGNTIYF
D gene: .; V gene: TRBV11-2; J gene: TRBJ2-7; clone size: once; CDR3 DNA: TGTGCCAGCAGCTACCGACAGGTAAAAGGCGAGCAGTACTTC; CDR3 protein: CASSYRQVKGEQYF
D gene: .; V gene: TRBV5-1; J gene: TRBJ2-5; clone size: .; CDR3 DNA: TGCGCCAGCAGCCCTCGGGCGGAGGGAATTGAGACCCAGTACTTC; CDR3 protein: CASSPRAEGIETQYF
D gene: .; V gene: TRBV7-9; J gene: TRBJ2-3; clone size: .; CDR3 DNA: TGTGCCAGCAGCTTAGCCACAGGCACAGATACGCAGTATTTT; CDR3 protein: CASSLATGTDTQYF
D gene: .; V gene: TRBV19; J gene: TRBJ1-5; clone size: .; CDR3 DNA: TGTGCCAGTAGTAACGTCAATAGCAATCAGCCCCAGCATTTT; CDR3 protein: CASSNVNSNQPQHF
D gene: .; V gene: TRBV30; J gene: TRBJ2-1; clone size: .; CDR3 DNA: TGTGCCTGGAGTGCTGAGTACAATGAGCAGTTCTTC; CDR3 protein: CAWSAEYNEQFF
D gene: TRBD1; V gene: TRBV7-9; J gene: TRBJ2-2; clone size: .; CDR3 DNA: TGTGCCAGCAGCTTACAGGGGGCTCACACCGGGGAGCTGTTTTTT; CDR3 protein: CASSLQGAHTGELFF